In its sample, the clone carrying this T cell receptor beta chain was seen many times. This CDR3 comprises 13 residues. V lost 7 bases and J lost 2, with 12 bases in between. CDR1 and CDR2 (germline): ENHRY, SYGVKD. The data belong to a study of Graves' ophthalmopathy and Graves' hyperthyroidism. On the study more broadly: Prior to any treatment, peripheral blood was collected at the time of initial diagnosis.

PBMCs were isolated from a roughly 10 ml sample of fresh peripheral blood. TCR beta CDR3 amplification used RNA transcripts. RT-PCR with HTBI primers came first, then second-round multiplex PCR. In TCRdb, the multiplex PCR reads were re-called with MiXCR into one record per CDR3 protein. Among 300,000 to 500,000 distinct CDR3 sequences, roughly 14% were seen once, and the ten largest hold approximately 7%. Sequenced material: peripheral blood. The clonotype originates from a woman under 30 with stable Graves' hyperthyroidism. The chain combines TRBV10-3 with TRBJ2-7; D possibly corresponds to TRBD2 (7 bases). CDR3 residues: CAITRGPAYEQYF. In DNA, the CDR3 is TGTGCCATCACGCGGGGGCCTGCCTACGAGCAGTACTTC.